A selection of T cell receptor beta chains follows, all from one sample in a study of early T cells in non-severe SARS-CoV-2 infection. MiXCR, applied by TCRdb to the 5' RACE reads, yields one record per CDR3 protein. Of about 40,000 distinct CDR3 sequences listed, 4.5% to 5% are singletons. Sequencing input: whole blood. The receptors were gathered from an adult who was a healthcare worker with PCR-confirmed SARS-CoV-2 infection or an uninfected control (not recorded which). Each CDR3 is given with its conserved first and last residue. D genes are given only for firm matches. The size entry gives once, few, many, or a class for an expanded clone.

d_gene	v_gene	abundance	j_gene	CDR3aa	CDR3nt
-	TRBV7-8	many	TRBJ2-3	CASSLAQRSTDTQYF	TGTGCCAGCAGCTTAGCGCAAAGAAGCACAGATACGCAGTATTTT
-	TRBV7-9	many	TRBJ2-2	CASSLSGKGSGELFF	TGTGCCAGCAGCTTATCGGGAAAGGGATCCGGGGAGCTGTTTTTT
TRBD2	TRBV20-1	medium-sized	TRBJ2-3	CSATSGGADTQYF	TGCAGTGCTACTAGCGGGGGAGCAGATACGCAGTATTTT
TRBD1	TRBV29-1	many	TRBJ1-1	CSVFKTGRRTEAFF	TGCAGCGTGTTCAAGACAGGGCGGCGAACTGAAGCTTTCTTT
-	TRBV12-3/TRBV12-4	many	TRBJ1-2	CASSLRGGAYGYTF	TGTGCCAGCAGTTTACGAGGGGGTGCCTATGGCTACACCTTC
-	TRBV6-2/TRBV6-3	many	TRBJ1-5	CASSYLQGDQPQHF	TGTGCCAGCAGTTACTTGCAGGGTGACCAGCCCCAGCATTTT
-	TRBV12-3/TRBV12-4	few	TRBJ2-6	CATGGSGANVLTF	TGTGCCACCGGGGGCTCTGGGGCCAACGTCCTGACTTTC
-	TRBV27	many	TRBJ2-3	CASSLGNTDTQYF	TGTGCCAGCAGTTTAGGGAACACAGATACGCAGTATTTT
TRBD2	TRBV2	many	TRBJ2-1	CASSDWTSGSNEQFF	TGTGCCAGCAGTGATTGGACTAGCGGGAGTAATGAGCAGTTCTTC
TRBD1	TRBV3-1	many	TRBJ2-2	CASSQGTGALRGELFF	TGTGCCAGCAGCCAAGGGACAGGGGCCCTTCGGGGGGAGCTGTTTTTT
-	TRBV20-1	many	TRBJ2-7	CSARDTREGLYEQYF	TGCAGTGCTAGAGATACGAGGGAAGGGCTCTACGAGCAGTACTTC